This T cell receptor (beta chain) was obtained from a study of shared clonotypes between healthy human individuals. In this sample, this clone turned up once. The germline CDR1 and CDR2 sequences are MGHRA and YSYEKL. With 1 base clipped from V and 2 bases from J, the junction kept 5 bases outside the gene matches. The CDR3 is 15 amino acids. The protocol was immunoSEQ multiplex PCR, while the TCRdb copy is restricted to in-frame clones and leaves out a portion. The sample includes some 1,900,000 clones, about 95% of them seen just once. CD8 cells regarded as naive lacked CD45RO, were positively chosen for CCR7, and omitted terminally differentiated effector memory CD45RA+ cells.

The sequence came from a man aged 18 to 29 in good health. This chain connects TRBV4-1 to TRBJ2-7; 7 bases align to TRBD2. The sequenced material came from naive CD8+ T cells sorted from blood. The CDR3 region is CASSQALGGTYEQYF. DNA of the CDR3: TGCGCCAGCAGCCAAGCCCTCGGGGGGACCTACGAGCAGTACTTC.